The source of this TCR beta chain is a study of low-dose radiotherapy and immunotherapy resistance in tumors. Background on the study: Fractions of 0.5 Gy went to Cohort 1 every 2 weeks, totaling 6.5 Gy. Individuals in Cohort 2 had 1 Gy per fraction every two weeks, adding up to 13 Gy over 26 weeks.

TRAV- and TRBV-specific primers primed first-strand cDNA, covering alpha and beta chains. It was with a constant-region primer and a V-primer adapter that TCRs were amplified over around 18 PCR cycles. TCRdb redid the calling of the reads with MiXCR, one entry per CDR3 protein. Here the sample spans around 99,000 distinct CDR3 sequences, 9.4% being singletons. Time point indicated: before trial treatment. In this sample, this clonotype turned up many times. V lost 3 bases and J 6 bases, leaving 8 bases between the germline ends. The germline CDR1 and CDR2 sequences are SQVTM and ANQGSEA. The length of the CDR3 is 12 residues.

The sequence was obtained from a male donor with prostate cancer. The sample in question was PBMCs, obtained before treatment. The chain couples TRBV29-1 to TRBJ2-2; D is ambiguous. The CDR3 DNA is TGCAGCGTTGAGCGGCAGGCCGGGGAGCTGTTTTTT. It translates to CSVERQAGELFF.